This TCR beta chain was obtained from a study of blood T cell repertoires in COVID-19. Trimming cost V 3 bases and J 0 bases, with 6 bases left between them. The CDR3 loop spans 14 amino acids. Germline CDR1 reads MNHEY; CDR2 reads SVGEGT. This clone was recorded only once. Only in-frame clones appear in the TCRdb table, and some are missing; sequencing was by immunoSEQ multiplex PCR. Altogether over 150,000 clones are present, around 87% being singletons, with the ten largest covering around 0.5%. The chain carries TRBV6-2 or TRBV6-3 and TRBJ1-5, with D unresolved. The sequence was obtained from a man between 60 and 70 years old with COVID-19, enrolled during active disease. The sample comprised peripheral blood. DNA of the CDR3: TGTGCCAGCAGTTATATTAATAGCAATCAGCCCCAGCATTTT. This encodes CASSYINSNQPQHF.